The 11 T cell receptor beta chains below were found in one sample sequenced in a study of blood T cell repertoires in COVID-19. Assay: immunoSEQ multiplex PCR; the TCRdb copy retains only in-frame clones and omits some. The table lists 76,000 or so clones, over 75% of them singletons. The sequenced material came from peripheral blood. These receptor sequences come from a man aged 45-60 years with acute or convalescent COVID-19.

The CDR3 DNA reads as TGTGCCAGCAGCTTAGATTCCAGGACTCGTGAATATTTT. Protein sequence: CASSLDSRTREYF. The J gene is TRBJ1-3, the V gene TRBV7-2; D unclear. Germline lookup yields CDR1 SGHTA and CDR2 FQGNSA. This CDR3 has 13 amino acids. V dropped 1 base and J dropped 15 bases, with 16 bases sitting between them.

The V call is TRBV18, the J call TRBJ1-1; a possible D gene is TRBD1 (5 bases). CDR3 size: 14 residues. V was shortened by 8 bases and J by 7 bases, with 20 bases between the two germline ends. Per germline, CDR1 KGHSH and CDR2 LQKENI. The CDR3 region has the DNA TGTGCCAGCAAAGGGTTAGGCGGACATCATGAAGCTTTCTTT. This codes for CASKGLGGHHEAFF.

In its sample, this clone was seen once. CDR3 protein: CASSQERDSGGAPYNEQFF. DNA for the CDR3: TGTGCCAGCAGCCAAGAACGGGATAGCGGGGGGGCCCCCTACAATGAGCAGTTCTTC. The genes are TRBV3-1 (or the pseudogene TRBV3-2) and TRBJ2-1; 11 positions agree with TRBD2. CDR1 and CDR2 from the germline V gene are LGHDT and YNNKEL (reference sequence). This CDR3 is 19 amino acids long. J gave up 2 bases and V 0 bases, and 9 bases lay outside the gene matches.

The sample holds a few counts of this clone. The V and J genes are TRBV27 and TRBJ1-5, with a possible D match to TRBD1 (6 bases). Trimming cost V 8 bases and J 6 bases, with 17 bases left between them. CDR3 length equals 14 residues. Germline CDR1 MNHEY, CDR2 SMNVEV (reference sequence). The CDR3: CASQPRAGAQPQHF. CDR3 bases: TGTGCCAGCCAACCCAGGGCAGGGGCTCAGCCCCAGCATTTT.

This chain connects TRBV5-1 to TRBJ2-2; the D is unclear. The CDR3 sequence is 17 residues long. Germline V gene data show CDR1 as SGHRS and CDR2 as YFSETQ. Trimming removed 1 base at V and 1 base at J, with 14 bases between. The CDR3 is CASSLSDPTLNTGELFF. CDR3 coding DNA: TGCGCCAGCAGCTTGAGTGACCCGACATTGAACACCGGGGAGCTGTTTTTT.

The genes are TRBV3-1 (or the pseudogene TRBV3-2) and TRBJ1-5; D call uncertain. The germline V gene has CDR1 LGHDT and CDR2 YNNKEL (reference sequence). Deletions cut 1 base from V and 7 bases from J, with 11 bases between. There are 14 residues in the CDR3. For the CDR3, the DNA is TGTGCCAGCAGCCAAGCCGGGTTTGGGCAGCCCCAGCATTTT. It translates to CASSQAGFGQPQHF.

The chain has TRBV11-3 and TRBJ1-1, with 7 bases identical to TRBD1. CDR1 is SGHNT and CDR2 is YENEEA in the germline V gene. This CDR3 region has 13 residues. V lost 5 bases and J lost 8; bases outside the gene matches: 8. The CDR3 DNA follows: TGTGCCAGCAGCCAGGGGGACGGGAGAGAAGCTTTCTTT. As protein: CASSQGDGREAFF. The whole variable domain, filled in from reference TRBV11-3 and TRBJ1-1, reads EAGVVQSPRYKIIEKKQPVAFWCNPISGHNTLYWYLQNLGQGPELLIRYENEEAVDDSQLPKDRFSAERLKGVDSTLKIQPAELGDSAVYLCASSQGDGREAFFGQGTRLTVV.

The chain carries TRBV9 and TRBJ1-5; tentatively, D is TRBD1 (6 bases). Trimming took off 4 bases at V and 1 base at J, with 15 bases between the two ends. There are 16 residues in the CDR3. CDR1 is SGDLS, CDR2 YYNGEE, per germline. CDR3 sequence: CASSPGVGASNQPQHF. CDR3 bases: TGTGCCAGCAGCCCTGGTGTGGGGGCGAGCAATCAGCCCCAGCATTTT.

This chain connects TRBV28 to TRBJ2-7; 10 bases align to TRBD2. The CDR3 sequence is 13 residues long. The V gene's germline CDR1 is MDHEN and CDR2 SYDVKM. The V segment lost 10 bases and the J segment 4 bases; nucleotides outside the gene matches: 7. CDR3 residues: CATASSGSYEQYF. CDR3 nucleotides: TGTGCCACCGCCTCTAGCGGGAGTTACGAGCAGTACTTC.

This clone was recorded a few times. The chain couples TRBV7-2 to TRBJ1-5, with 9 bases aligning to TRBD1. The CDR3 consists of 17 residues. Per germline, CDR1 SGHTA and CDR2 FQGNSA. V was clipped by 4 bases and J by 11 bases; unmatched bases: 18. The CDR3 is CASSSRPGTGLGWAQHF. CDR3 nucleotide sequence: TGTGCCAGCAGCTCGCGTCCCGGGACAGGGTTGGGCTGGGCCCAGCATTTT.

This clone was recorded a few times. The rearrangement joins TRBV7-2 to TRBJ1-4; D may be TRBD1 (6 bases). The CDR3 sequence is 16 residues long. The V and J ends lost 5 bases and 8 bases respectively, with 21 bases between them. Germline CDR1 SGHTA, CDR2 FQGNSA. CDR3 in DNA: TGTGCCAGCAGCCCAGGCCCACAGGGACCCGGCGAAAAACTGTTTTTT. Residues: CASSPGPQGPGEKLFF. Full variable domain (rest looked up from reference TRBV7-2 and TRBJ1-4): GAGVSQSPSNKVTEKGKDVELRCDPISGHTALYWYRQSLGQGLEFLIYFQGNSAPDKSGLPSDRFSAERTGGSVSTLTIQRTQQEDSAVYLCASSPGPQGPGEKLFFGSGTQLSVL.